The sequence of this T cell receptor beta chain was determined in a study of blood T cell repertoires in COVID-19. This table comes from immunoSEQ multiplex PCR, and its TCRdb copy is limited to in-frame clones, with some not included. The repertoire holds roughly 100,000 clones, with about nine tenths as singletons. This clone came up once. The junction departs from the called germline gene at one end, perhaps through a read error. Material: peripheral blood. This receptor was obtained from a woman aged 45-59 years with COVID-19, enrolled during active disease.

The CDR3 protein is CASSPDSFNRREF. The CDR3 region has the DNA TGTGCCAGCAGCCCTGACAGCTTCAACCGGCGGGAATTC. This chain connects TRBV5-4 to TRBJ1-2, with D possibly being TRBD1 (5 bases). The germline CDR1 and CDR2 sequences are SGHNT and YYREEE (reference sequence). This CDR3 contains 13 residues.